This note documents a single T cell receptor (beta chain) sequence. This entry is derived from a study of blood T cell repertoires in COVID-19. The CDR3 covers 16 residues. The germline V gene has CDR1 SGHTS and CDR2 YDEGEE. The V gene lost 3 bases and the J gene lost 2 bases, with 14 bases spanning the gap. Profiled with immunoSEQ multiplex PCR; TCRdb holds only in-frame clones, not every one. The sample holds 200,000 to 250,000 clones, approximately 87% seen once. The J gene is TRBJ2-2, the V gene TRBV5-8; D remains ambiguous. The TCR was taken from a woman between 45 and 60 years old with acute or convalescent COVID-19. Sequencing used peripheral blood. CDR3 in amino acids: CASSSYRVFNTGELFF. The CDR3 coding sequence is TGTGCCAGCAGCTCCTACCGGGTTTTTAACACCGGGGAGCTGTTTTTT.